The present T cell receptor beta chain was sequenced within a study of low-dose radiotherapy and immunotherapy resistance in tumors (dated 2022 in TCRdb). The study in broad terms: In Cohort 1, 0.5 Gy per fraction was delivered every 2 weeks, and a total PTV dose of 6.5 Gy was prescribed. For Cohort 2, the dose was 1 Gy per fraction given every two weeks, adding up to 13 Gy in total across 26 weeks. Nivolumab and ipilimumab were both given intravenously, with nivolumab at a 240 mg flat dose every two weeks and ipilimumab at 1 mg/kg every six weeks. Cyclophosphamide 200 mg/m2 was given intravenously every two weeks, one day before each radiation and immunotherapy administration. Patients took aspirin 300 mg orally once daily for four cycles, starting on cycle 1 day 1. Trial participants were not randomized into treatment groups. The translational analysis covered eight patients: three from the first dose cohort and the first five from the second dose cohort.

The sample's time point label, in plain terms: before trial treatment. The donors took part in RACIN, a single-arm, phase I, dose-escalation trial that combined nivolumab, ipilimumab, aspirin, low-dose cyclophosphamide and low-dose radiotherapy. Patients were eligible if they had advanced solid tumors that were TIL-negative. To make first-strand cDNA, Superscript III was used along with a set of TRAV- and TRBV-specific primers so that both the TCRalpha and TCRbeta chains were covered. TCRs were amplified with Phusion for 20 to 25 PCR cycles, with a constant-region primer paired with the adapter attached to the V primers. Amplification of the isolated mRNA was done with the MessageAmp II aRNA Amplification Kit, which involved a 16-hour in vitro transcription at 37 degrees C. The Dynabeads mRNA DIRECT Purification Kit was used to isolate mRNA for TCR sequencing. Indexed Illumina adapters were added in a second Phusion PCR of approximately 25 cycles, after which AMPure XP beads were used to purify the products. Deep sequencing of TCRalpha and TCRbeta libraries was performed on an Illumina MiniSeq instrument. The authors' analysis ran thus. Custom Perl scripts pooled TCR sequences encoding the same protein, removed out-of-frame sequences and computed each clonotype's abundance. Any TCR sequence backed by just one read was left out of the analysis. Repertoire metrics included Shannon entropy, Gini index, clonality, richness, and frequency of TCRs shared between repertoires. The raw public data were reprocessed by TCRdb itself: fastp quality trimming at Q25, MiXCR clonotype calling, in-frame beta chains only. Rows are unified per CDR3 protein, each entry keeping the most common DNA and genes. These V and J calls are TCRdb output, not the study's own analysis. Within this sample are nearly 95,000 distinct CDR3 sequences, with 9% to 9.5% of them counted one time only. About 1% of the sample lies in the top ten.

A distance of 18 bases separates the germline ends of V and J, which lose 2 bases and 4 bases respectively. The germline V gene sets CDR1 to SGHTA and CDR2 to FQGNSA. The CDR3 starts with the cysteine, ends with the phenylalanine, and has 16 residues. Only CDR3 DNA remains: 48 bases, in frame from the first base. About this clonotype itself: Its antigen is still unknown. A much larger clone differs from this one at a single base, so this may be a read error.

The sequence is built from TRBV7-2 and TRBJ2-7; the D segment could be TRBD1, given 6 matching bases. The sample here was PBMCs, taken before treatment. This receptor was taken from a male donor with prostate cancer. The CDR3 reads as follows: CASSLMSEQGSYEQYF. The DNA is TGTGCCAGCAGCTTAATGAGTGAACAGGGTTCATACGAGCAGTACTTC.